This T cell receptor beta chain appears in the sequencing data of a study of T cell responses to AZD1222 COVID-19 vaccine. Looking at the study overall: Pooled samples include second doses given at about 4 or 12 weeks.

Germline CDR1 and CDR2: LNHDA and SQIVND (reference sequence). The V and J ends lost 4 bases and 4 bases, in that order; junction bases with no gene match: 12. This CDR3 is built from 18 residues. As for this clone: Antigen specificity is unknown.

Study results and caveats: After two AZD1222 doses, spike-specific TCR breadth and depth rose versus day 0. Clonal diversity may have been underestimated in mostly white British donors.

Assay: immunoSEQ multiplex PCR; the TCRdb copy retains only in-frame clones and omits some. Of 180,000 or so clones in the sample, approximately 91% were seen once. The sequenced sample was peripheral blood, obtained on day 0 of AZD1222 vaccination. This sequence joins TRBV19 and TRBJ2-2, with TRBD2 matching 10 bases. The sequence was collected from an adult in good health. Written as DNA, the CDR3 is TGTGCCAGTAGTAAGGCTAGCGGGAGAGGCGCGGGCACCGGGGAGCTGTTTTTT. Translating gives CASSKASGRGAGTGELFF.